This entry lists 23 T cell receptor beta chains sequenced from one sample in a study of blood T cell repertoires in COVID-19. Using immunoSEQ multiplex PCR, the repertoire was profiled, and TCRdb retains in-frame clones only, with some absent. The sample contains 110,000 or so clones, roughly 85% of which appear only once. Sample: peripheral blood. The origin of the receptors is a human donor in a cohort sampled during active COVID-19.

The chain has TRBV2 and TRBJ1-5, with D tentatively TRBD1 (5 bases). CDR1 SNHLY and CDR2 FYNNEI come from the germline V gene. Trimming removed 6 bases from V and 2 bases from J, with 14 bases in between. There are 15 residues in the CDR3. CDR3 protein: CASRPVRVGNQPQHF. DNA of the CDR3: TGTGCCAGCAGACCAGTCAGGGTAGGCAATCAGCCCCAGCATTTT.

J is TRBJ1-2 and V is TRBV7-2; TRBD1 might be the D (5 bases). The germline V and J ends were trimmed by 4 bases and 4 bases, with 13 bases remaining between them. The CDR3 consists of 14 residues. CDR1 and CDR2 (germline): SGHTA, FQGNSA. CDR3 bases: TGTGCCAGCAGCTCCGCAGACAGATTCTATGGCTACACCTTC. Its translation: CASSSADRFYGYTF.

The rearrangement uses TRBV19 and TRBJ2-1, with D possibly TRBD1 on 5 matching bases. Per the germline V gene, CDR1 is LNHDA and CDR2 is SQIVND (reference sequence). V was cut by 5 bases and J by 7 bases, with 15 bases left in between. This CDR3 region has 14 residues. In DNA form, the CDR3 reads TGTGCCAGTAGTCTAACAGGTCTAGAAAATGAGCAGTTCTTC. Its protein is CASSLTGLENEQFF.

CDR3 amino acids: CASSPRGAGGLGQFF. The CDR3 coding sequence is TGTGCCAGCAGCCCCCGGGGAGCGGGGGGGCTCGGGCAGTTCTTC. This sequence joins TRBV5-8 and TRBJ2-1; TRBD2 aligns across 10 bases. Trimming removed 4 bases from V and 12 bases from J; junction bases left unmatched: 13. This CDR3 is built from 15 residues. The germline gives CDR1 SGHTS, CDR2 YDEGEE.

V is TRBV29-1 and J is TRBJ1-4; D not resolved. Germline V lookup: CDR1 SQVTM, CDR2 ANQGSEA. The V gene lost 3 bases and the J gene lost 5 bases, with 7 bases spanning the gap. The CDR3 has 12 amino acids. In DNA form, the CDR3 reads TGCAGCGTTGACCCCGGGAATGAAAAACTGTTTTTT. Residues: CSVDPGNEKLFF. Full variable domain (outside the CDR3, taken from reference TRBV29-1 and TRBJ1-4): SAVISQKPSRDICQRGTSLTIQCQVDSQVTMMFWYRQQPGQSLTLIATANQGSEATYESGFVIDKFPISRPNLTFSTLTVSNMSPEDSSIYLCSVDPGNEKLFFGSGTQLSVL.

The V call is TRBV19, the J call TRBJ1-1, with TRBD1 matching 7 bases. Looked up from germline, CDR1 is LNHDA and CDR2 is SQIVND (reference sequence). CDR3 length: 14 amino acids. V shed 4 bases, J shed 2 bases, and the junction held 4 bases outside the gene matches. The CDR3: CASSRQGGNTEAFF. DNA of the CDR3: TGTGCCAGTAGTAGGCAGGGGGGCAACACTGAAGCTTTCTTT.

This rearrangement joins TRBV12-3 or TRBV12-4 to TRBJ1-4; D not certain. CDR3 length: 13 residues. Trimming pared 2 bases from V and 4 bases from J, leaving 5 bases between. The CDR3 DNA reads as TGTGCCAGCAGTTTACGTAATAATGAAAAACTGTTTTTT. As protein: CASSLRNNEKLFF.

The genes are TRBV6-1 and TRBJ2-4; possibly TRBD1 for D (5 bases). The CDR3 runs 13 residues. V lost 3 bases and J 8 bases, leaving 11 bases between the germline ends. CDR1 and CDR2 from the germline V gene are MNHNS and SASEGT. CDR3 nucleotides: TGTGCCAGCAGTGAGGTAGGGGTTGACATTCAGTACTTC. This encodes CASSEVGVDIQYF.

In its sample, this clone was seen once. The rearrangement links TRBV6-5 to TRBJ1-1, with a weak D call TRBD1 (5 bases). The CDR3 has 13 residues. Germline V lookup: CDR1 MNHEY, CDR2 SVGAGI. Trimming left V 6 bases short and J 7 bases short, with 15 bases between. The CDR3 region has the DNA TGTGCCAGCAGGAGCCCCCGGGGGAATGAAGCTTTCTTT. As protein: CASRSPRGNEAFF.

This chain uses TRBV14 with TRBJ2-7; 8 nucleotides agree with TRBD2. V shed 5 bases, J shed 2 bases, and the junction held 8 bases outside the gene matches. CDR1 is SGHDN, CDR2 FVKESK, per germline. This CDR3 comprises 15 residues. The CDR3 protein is CASSSGGAWAYEQYF. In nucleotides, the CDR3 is TGTGCCAGCAGCTCCGGGGGGGCCTGGGCCTACGAGCAGTACTTC. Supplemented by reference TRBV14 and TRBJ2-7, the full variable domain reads EAGVTQFPSHSVIEKGQTVTLRCDPISGHDNLYWYRRVMGKEIKFLLHFVKESKQDESGMPNNRFLAERTGGTYSTLKVQPAELEDSGVYFCASSSGGAWAYEQYFGPGTRLTVT.

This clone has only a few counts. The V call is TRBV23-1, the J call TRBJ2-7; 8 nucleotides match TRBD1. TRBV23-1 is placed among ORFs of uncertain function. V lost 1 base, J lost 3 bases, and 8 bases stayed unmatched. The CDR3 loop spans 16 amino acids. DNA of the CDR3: TGCGCCAGCAGTCAATTCAGCCAGGGGGCTAGCTACGAGCAGTACTTC. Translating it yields CASSQFSQGASYEQYF.

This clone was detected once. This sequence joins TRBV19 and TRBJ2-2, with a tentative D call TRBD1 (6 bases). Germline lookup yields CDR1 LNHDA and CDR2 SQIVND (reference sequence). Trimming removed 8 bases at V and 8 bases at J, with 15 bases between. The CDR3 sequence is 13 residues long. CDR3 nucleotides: TGTGCCAGTCGCTCAGGGGATGAGGGGGAGCTGTTTTTT. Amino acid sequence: CASRSGDEGELFF.

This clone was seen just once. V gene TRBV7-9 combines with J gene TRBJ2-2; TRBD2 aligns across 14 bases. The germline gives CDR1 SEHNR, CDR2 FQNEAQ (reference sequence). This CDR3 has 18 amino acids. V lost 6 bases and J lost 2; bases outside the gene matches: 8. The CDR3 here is CASRQGLAGEINTGELFF. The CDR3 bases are TGTGCCAGCAGACAGGGACTAGCGGGGGAAATAAACACCGGGGAGCTGTTTTTT.

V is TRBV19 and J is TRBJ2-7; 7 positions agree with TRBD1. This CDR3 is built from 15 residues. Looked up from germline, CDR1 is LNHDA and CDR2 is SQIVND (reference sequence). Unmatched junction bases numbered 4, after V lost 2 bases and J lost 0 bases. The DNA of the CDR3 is TGTGCCAGTAGTATAAGGACAGGTTACTCCTACGAGCAGTACTTC. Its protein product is CASSIRTGYSYEQYF.

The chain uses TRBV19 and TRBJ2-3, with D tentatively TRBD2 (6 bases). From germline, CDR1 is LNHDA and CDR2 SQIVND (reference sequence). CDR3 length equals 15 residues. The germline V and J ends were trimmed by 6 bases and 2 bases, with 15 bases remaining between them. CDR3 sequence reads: CASRKLAPDTDTQYF. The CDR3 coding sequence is TGTGCCAGTAGGAAACTAGCTCCCGACACAGATACGCAGTATTTT.

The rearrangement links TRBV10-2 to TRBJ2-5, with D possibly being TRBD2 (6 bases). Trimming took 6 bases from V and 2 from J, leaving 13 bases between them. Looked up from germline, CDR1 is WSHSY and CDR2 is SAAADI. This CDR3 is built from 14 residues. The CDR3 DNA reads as TGCGCCAGCAGCCCGCTAGCGCTACAAGAGACCCAGTACTTC. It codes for CASSPLALQETQYF.

CDR3 loop: CASSLGREQYF. DNA of the CDR3: TGTGCCAGCAGCTTAGGTCGTGAGCAGTACTTC. The chain couples TRBV7-9 to TRBJ2-7; D is unresolved. Trimming removed 1 base from V and 7 bases from J, with 5 bases in between. This CDR3 region has 11 residues. The V gene's germline CDR1 is SEHNR and CDR2 FQNEAQ (reference sequence).

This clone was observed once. This CDR3 reads CATSGGYNSPLHF. The CDR3 coding sequence is TGTGCCACCAGCGGCGGCTATAATTCACCCCTCCACTTT. The chain combines TRBV15 with TRBJ1-6; D ambiguous. This CDR3 region has 13 residues. Trimming cost V 5 bases and J 3 bases, with 5 bases left between them. Germline V gene sequence: CDR1 LNHNV, CDR2 YYDKDF (reference sequence). The variable domain in full, with the rest retrieved from reference TRBV15 and TRBJ1-6, is DAMVIQNPRYQVTQFGKPVTLSCSQTLNHNVMYWYQQKSSQAPKLLFHYYDKDFNNEADTPDNFQSRRPNTSFCFLDIRSPGLGDTAMYLCATSGGYNSPLHFGNGTRLTVT.

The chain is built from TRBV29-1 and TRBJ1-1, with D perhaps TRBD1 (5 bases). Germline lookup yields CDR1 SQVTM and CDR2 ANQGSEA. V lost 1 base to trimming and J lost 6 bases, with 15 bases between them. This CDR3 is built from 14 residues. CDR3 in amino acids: CSVEAGQGFSEAFF. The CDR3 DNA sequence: TGCAGCGTTGAAGCGGGCCAGGGTTTTTCTGAAGCTTTCTTT.

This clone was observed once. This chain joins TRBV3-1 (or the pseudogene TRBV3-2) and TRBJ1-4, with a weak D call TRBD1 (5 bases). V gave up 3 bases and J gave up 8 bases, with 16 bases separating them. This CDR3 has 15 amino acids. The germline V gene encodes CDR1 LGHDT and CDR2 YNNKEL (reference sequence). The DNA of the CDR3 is TGTGCCAGCAGCCACGTATTGGGGCCTGGGGAAAAACTGTTTTTT. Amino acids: CASSHVLGPGEKLFF.

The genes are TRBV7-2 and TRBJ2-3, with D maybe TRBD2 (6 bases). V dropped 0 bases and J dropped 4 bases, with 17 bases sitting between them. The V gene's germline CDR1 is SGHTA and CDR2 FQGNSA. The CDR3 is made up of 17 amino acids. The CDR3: CASSLALTGAGADTQYF. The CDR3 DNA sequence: TGTGCCAGCAGCTTAGCGCTTACGGGAGCCGGCGCAGATACGCAGTATTTT.

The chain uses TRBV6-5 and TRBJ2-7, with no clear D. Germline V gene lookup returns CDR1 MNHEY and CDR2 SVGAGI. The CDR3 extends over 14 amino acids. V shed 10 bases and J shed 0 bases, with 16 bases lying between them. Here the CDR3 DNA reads TGTGCCACCTGGGCAGATCCGTACTCCTACGAGCAGTACTTC. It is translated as CATWADPYSYEQYF.

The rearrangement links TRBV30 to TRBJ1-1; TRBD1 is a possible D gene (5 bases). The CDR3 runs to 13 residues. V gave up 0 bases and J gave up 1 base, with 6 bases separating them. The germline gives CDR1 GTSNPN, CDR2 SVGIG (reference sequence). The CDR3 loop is CAWSVGQNTEAFF. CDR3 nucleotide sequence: TGTGCCTGGAGTGTCGGACAGAACACTGAAGCTTTCTTT.